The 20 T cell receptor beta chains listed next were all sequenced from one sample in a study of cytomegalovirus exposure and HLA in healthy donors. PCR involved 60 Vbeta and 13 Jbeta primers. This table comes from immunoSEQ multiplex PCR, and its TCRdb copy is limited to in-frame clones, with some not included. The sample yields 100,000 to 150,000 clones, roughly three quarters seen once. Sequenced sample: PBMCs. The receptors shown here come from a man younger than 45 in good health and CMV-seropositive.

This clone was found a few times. CDR3 sequence (DNA): TGTGCCAGCAGCCAGCAGGGGGGAGATGGCTACACCTTC. Amino acid sequence: CASSQQGGDGYTF. The chain couples TRBV5-4 to TRBJ1-2, with 7 bases identical to TRBD1. The germline CDR1 and CDR2 sequences are SGHNT and YYREEE (reference sequence). CDR3 length equals 13 residues. Trimming removed 4 bases from V and 6 bases from J; junction bases left unmatched: 6.

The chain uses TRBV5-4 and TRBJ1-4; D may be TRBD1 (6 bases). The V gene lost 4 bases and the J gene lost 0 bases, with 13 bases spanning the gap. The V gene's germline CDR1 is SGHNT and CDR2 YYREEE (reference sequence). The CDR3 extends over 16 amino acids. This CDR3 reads CASSPGQFPTNEKLFF. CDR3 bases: TGTGCCAGCAGCCCCGGACAGTTTCCAACTAATGAAAAACTGTTTTTT.

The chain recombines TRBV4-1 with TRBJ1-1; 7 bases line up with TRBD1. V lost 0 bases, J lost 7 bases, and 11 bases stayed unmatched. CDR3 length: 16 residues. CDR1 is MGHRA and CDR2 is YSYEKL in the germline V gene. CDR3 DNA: TGCGCCAGCAGCCAAGATCCTTGGGACAGCTCCATTGAAGCTTTCTTT. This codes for CASSQDPWDSSIEAFF.

The CDR3 region has the DNA TGCGCCAGCAGCTTAGAGCGGGGAAACTACGAGCAGTACTTC. It specifies CASSLERGNYEQYF. The chain employs TRBV5-1 and TRBJ2-7; 7 bases fit TRBD2. CDR1 SGHRS and CDR2 YFSETQ come from the germline V gene. V lost 2 bases to trimming and J lost 3 bases; unmatched junction nucleotides: 5. CDR3 size: 14 residues.

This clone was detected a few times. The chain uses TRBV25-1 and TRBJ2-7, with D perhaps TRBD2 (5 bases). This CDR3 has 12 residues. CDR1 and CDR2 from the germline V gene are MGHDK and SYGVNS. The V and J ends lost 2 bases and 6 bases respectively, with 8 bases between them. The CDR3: CASSESRGEQYF. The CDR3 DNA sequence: TGTGCCAGCAGTGAAAGCCGGGGCGAGCAGTACTTC.

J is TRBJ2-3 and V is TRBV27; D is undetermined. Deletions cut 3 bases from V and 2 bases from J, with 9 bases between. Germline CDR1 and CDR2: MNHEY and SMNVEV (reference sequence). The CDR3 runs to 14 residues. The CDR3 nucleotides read TGTGCCAGCAGTTTCGATGAGGTCACAGATACGCAGTATTTT. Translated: CASSFDEVTDTQYF.

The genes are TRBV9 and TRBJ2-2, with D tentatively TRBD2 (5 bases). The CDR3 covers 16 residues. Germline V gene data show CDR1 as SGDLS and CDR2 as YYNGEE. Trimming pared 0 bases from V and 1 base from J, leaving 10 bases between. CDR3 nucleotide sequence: TGTGCCAGCAGCGTAGATCAGCGGAGGAACACCGGGGAGCTGTTTTTT. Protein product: CASSVDQRRNTGELFF.

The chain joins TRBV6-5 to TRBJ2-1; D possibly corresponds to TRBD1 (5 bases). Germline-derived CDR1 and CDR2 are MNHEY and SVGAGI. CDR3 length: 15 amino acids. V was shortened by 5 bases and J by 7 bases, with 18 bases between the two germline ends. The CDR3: CASSATATNWNEQFF. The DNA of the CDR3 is TGTGCCAGCAGTGCGACAGCCACCAACTGGAATGAGCAGTTCTTC.

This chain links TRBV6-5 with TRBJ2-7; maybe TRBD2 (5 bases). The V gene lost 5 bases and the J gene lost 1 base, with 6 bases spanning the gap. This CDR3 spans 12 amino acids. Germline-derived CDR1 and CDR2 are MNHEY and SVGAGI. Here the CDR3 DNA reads TGTGCCAGCAGTAGAGGGTCCTACGAGCAGTACTTC. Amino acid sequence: CASSRGSYEQYF.

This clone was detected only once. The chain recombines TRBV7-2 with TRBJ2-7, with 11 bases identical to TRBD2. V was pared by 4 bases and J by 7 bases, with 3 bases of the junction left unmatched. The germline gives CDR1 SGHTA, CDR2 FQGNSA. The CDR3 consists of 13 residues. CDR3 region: CASSSRTSGEQYF. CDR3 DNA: TGTGCCAGCAGCTCGAGGACTAGCGGGGAGCAGTACTTC.

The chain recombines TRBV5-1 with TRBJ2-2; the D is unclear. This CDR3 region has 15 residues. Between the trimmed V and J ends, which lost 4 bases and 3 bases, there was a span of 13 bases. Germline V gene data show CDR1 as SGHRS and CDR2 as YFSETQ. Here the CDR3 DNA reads TGCGCCAGCAGCCCGTCGAGCCCCTACACCGGGGAGCTGTTTTTT. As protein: CASSPSSPYTGELFF.

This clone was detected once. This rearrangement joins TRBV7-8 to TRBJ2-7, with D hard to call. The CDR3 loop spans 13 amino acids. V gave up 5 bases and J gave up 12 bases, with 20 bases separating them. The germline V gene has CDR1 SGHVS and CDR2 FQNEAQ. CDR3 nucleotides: TGTGCCAGCAGCCCTGTTGTGGCGTCTCGAGGGTACTTC. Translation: CASSPVVASRGYF.

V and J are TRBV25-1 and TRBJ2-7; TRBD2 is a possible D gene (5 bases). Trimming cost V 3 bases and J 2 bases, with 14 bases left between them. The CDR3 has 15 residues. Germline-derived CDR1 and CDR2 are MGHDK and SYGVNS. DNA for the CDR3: TGTGCCAGCAGTGATTCTCGAGCGGAGGCCTACGAGCAGTACTTC. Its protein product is CASSDSRAEAYEQYF.

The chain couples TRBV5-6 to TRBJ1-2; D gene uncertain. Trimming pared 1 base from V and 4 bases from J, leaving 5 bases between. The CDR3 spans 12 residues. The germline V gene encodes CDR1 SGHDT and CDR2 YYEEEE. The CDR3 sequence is CASSLKPYGYTF. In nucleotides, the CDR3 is TGTGCCAGCAGCTTGAAGCCCTATGGCTACACCTTC.

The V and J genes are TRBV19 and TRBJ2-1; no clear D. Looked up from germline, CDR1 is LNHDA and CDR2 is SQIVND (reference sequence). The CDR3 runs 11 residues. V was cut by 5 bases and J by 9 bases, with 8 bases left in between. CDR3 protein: CASSLLFEQFF. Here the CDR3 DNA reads TGTGCCAGTAGTCTCCTCTTTGAGCAGTTCTTC. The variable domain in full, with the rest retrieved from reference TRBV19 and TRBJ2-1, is DGGITQSPKYLFRKEGQNVTLSCEQNLNHDAMYWYRQDPGQGLRLIYYSQIVNDFQKGDIAEGYSVSREKKESFPLTVTSAQKNPTAFYLCASSLLFEQFFGPGTRLTVL.

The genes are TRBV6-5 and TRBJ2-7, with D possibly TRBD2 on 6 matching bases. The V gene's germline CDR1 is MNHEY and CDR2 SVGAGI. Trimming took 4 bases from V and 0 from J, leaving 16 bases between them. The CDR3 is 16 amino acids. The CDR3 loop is CASSSRGSESSYEQYF. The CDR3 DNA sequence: TGTGCCAGCAGTTCCCGGGGGTCGGAGAGCTCCTACGAGCAGTACTTC.

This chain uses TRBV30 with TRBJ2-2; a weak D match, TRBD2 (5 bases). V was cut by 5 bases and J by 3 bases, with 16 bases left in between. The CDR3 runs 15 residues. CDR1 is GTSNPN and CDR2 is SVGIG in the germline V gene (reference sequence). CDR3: CAWGREGMDTGELFF. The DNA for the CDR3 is TGTGCCTGGGGTCGCGAGGGAATGGACACCGGGGAGCTGTTTTTT. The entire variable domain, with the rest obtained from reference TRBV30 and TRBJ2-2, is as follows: SQTIHQWPATLVQPVGSPLSLECTVEGTSNPNLYWYRQAAGRGLQLLFYSVGIGQISSEVPQNLSASRPQDRQFILSSKKLLLSDSGFYLCAWGREGMDTGELFFGEGSRLTVL.

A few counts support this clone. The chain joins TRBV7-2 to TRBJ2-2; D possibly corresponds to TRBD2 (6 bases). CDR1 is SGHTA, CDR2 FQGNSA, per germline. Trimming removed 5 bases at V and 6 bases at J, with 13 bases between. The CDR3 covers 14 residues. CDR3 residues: CASSTYGSPGELFF. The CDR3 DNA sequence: TGTGCCAGCAGCACCTACGGGAGCCCCGGGGAGCTGTTTTTT.

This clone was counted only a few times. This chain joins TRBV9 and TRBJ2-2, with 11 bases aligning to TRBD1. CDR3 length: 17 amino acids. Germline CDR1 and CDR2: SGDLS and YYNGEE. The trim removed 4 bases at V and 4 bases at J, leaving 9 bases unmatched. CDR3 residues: CASSSRPGTGGTGELFF. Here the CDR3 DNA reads TGTGCCAGCAGCTCCCGCCCCGGGACAGGGGGCACCGGGGAGCTGTTTTTT.

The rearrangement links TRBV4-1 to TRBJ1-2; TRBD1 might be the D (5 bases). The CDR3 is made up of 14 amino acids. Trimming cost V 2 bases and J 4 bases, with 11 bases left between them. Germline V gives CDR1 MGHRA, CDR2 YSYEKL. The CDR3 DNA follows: TGCGCCAGCAGCCAACCCGACAGAAGCTATGGCTACACCTTC. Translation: CASSQPDRSYGYTF.